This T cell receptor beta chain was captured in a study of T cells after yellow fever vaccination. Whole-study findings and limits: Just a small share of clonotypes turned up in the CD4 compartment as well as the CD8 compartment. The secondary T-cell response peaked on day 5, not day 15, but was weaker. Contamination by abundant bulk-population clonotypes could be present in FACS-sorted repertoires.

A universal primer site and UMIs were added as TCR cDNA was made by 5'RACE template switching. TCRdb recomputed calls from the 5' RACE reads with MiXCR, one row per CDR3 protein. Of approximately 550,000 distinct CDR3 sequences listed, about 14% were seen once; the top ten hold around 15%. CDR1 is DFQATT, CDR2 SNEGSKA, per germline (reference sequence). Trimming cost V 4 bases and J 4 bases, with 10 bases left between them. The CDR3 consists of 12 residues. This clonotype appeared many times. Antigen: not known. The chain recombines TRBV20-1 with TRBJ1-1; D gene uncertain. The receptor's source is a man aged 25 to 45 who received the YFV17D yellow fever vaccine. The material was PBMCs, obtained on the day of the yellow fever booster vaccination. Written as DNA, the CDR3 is TGCAGTGCTACACACAGCTCCACTGAAGCTTTCTTT. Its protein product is CSATHSSTEAFF.